Shown below are 23 T cell receptor beta chains from a single sample sequenced in a study of shared clonotypes between healthy human individuals. Assay used: immunoSEQ multiplex PCR; TCRdb lists only in-frame clones, some missing. The sample records about 800,000 clones, 90% to 97% being singletons. It was CD45RO-negative cells, positively selected for CCR7, that made up naive CD8 cells, with terminally differentiated effector memory CD45RA+ cells excluded. The material sequenced was naive CD8+ T cells sorted from blood. Source of these receptors: a man in his thirties or forties in good health.

The gene calls are TRBV5-6 and TRBJ2-7; 7 positions agree with TRBD1. This CDR3 contains 15 residues. Germline assignment: CDR1 SGHDT and CDR2 YYEEEE. V dropped 0 bases and J dropped 2; count of bases not matched to a gene: 5. DNA for the CDR3: TGTGCCAGCAGCTTGGCCGACAGGGTGGCCTACGAGCAGTACTTC. It codes for CASSLADRVAYEQYF.

In the case of this clone: In the same sample, other DNA sequences code for this CDR3. The CDR3: CASSFLWEGNTGELFF. CDR3 nucleotides: TGCGCCAGCAGCTTTCTATGGGAGGGTAACACCGGGGAGCTGTTTTTT. The rearrangement uses TRBV5-1 and TRBJ2-2, with 7 bases matching TRBD2. There are 16 residues in the CDR3. CDR1 and CDR2 from the germline V gene are SGHRS and YFSETQ. J lost 2 bases, V lost 2 bases, and 6 bases had no gene match.

The rearrangement uses TRBV14 and TRBJ2-7, with 7 bases lining up with TRBD2. CDR3 length: 14 amino acids. The germline V gene encodes CDR1 SGHDN and CDR2 FVKESK. V trimming: 4 bases; J trimming: 3 bases; junction bases outside the gene matches: 6. CDR3 sequence: CASSPPASGYEQYF. The CDR3 DNA reads TGTGCCAGCAGCCCGCCGGCTAGCGGCTACGAGCAGTACTTC.

The rearrangement links TRBV19 to TRBJ2-7; D possibly corresponds to TRBD2 (6 bases). Germline V gene data show CDR1 as LNHDA and CDR2 as SQIVND (reference sequence). Trimming cost V 5 bases and J 2 bases, with 22 bases left between them. The CDR3 has 17 amino acids. Here the CDR3 DNA reads TGTGCCAGTAGTCCTCGAGACATAAGCGGGTCCGCCTACGAGCAGTACTTC. The encoded protein is CASSPRDISGSAYEQYF.

Note on this clone: Other DNA variants within this sample encode the same CDR3. V and J are TRBV6-5 and TRBJ2-1, with a weak D call TRBD1 (6 bases). V was cut by 3 bases and J by 3 bases, with 9 bases left in between. This CDR3 has 14 residues. Germline CDR1 is MNHEY and CDR2 is SVGAGI. Here the CDR3 reads CASSYGGDYNEQFF. CDR3 bases: TGTGCCAGCAGTTATGGGGGCGACTACAATGAGCAGTTCTTC.

This clone turned up a few times. The chain has TRBV4-3 and TRBJ2-7; D gene uncertain. Germline V gene data show CDR1 as LGHNA and CDR2 as YSLEER. Trimming pared 0 bases from V and 0 bases from J, leaving 9 bases between. This CDR3 has 15 amino acids. The chain's CDR3 is CASSQDRSASYEQYF. The DNA for the CDR3 is TGCGCCAGCAGCCAAGATAGGTCGGCCTCCTACGAGCAGTACTTC.

The genes are TRBV7-9 and TRBJ2-5, with D uncertain. The CDR3 loop spans 14 amino acids. V was cut by 3 bases and J by 5 bases, with 13 bases left in between. CDR1 SEHNR and CDR2 FQNEAQ come from the germline V gene (reference sequence). CDR3 sequence (DNA): TGTGCCAGCAGCTTTTTGACCTTAGGGGAGACCCAGTACTTC. Translating it yields CASSFLTLGETQYF.

V usage is TRBV6-4 and J usage is TRBJ2-1, with D perhaps matching TRBD2 (6 bases). Germline-derived CDR1 and CDR2 are MRHNA and SNTAGT. Trimming stripped 6 bases from V and 5 bases from J, with 11 bases between. The CDR3 is 13 residues long. The CDR3 region is CASSLSGDNEQFF. DNA of the CDR3: TGTGCCAGCAGCCTCTCGGGGGACAATGAGCAGTTCTTC.

Comment on this clone: An end of the junction does not agree with germline; a read error may underlie this. The chain carries TRBV7-7 and TRBJ1-3; no reliable D call. Germline CDR1 SSHAT, CDR2 FNYEAQ (reference sequence). The CDR3 length is 16 residues. CDR3 amino acids: CASSLEPAGSGNTIYF. CDR3 DNA: TGTGCTAGCAGCTTAGAGCCGGCGGGCTCTGGAAACACCATATATTTT.

V usage is TRBV15 and J usage is TRBJ2-3; D remains unclear. The CDR3 covers 15 residues. Trimming took 1 base from V and 5 from J, leaving 13 bases between them. Germline CDR1 is LNHNV and CDR2 is YYDKDF (reference sequence). This chain's CDR3 is CATSRVDVGKDTQYF. The CDR3 nucleotides are TGTGCCACCAGCAGAGTCGACGTGGGTAAAGATACGCAGTATTTT.

This clone was detected only once. The rearrangement uses TRBV18 and TRBJ2-1; TRBD1 is a possible D gene (5 bases). Trimming took 6 bases from V and 4 from J, leaving 16 bases between them. Germline assignment: CDR1 KGHSH and CDR2 LQKENI. This CDR3 has 15 residues. The CDR3 DNA is TGTGCCAGCTCGGACCCCGCTTACAGGTACAATGAGCAGTTCTTC. It translates to CASSDPAYRYNEQFF. Combining the CDR3 with reference TRBV18 and TRBJ2-1 gives the whole variable domain NAGVMQNPRHLVRRRGQEARLRCSPMKGHSHVYWYRQLPEEGLKFMVYLQKENIIDESGMPKERFSAEFPKEGPSILRIQQVVRGDSAAYFCASSDPAYRYNEQFFGPGTRLTVL.

V gene TRBV29-1 combines with J gene TRBJ2-2; D is unresolved. The germline V gene encodes CDR1 SQVTM and CDR2 ANQGSEA. The CDR3 length is 13 residues. The germline V and J ends were trimmed by 6 bases and 4 bases, with 12 bases remaining between them. The CDR3 region is CSVLGSSTGELFF. In DNA form, the CDR3 reads TGCAGCGTGCTCGGGTCGAGCACCGGGGAGCTGTTTTTT.

This chain uses TRBV15 with TRBJ1-1; D gene unclear. Germline V gene data show CDR1 as LNHNV and CDR2 as YYDKDF (reference sequence). Trimming cost V 4 bases and J 7 bases, with 10 bases left between them. CDR3 length: 12 amino acids. CDR3 bases: TGTGCCACCAGCACCTTTATGGTTGAAGCTTTCTTT. This sequence encodes CATSTFMVEAFF.

A few counts support this clone. The chain is built from TRBV7-2 and TRBJ2-7; no clear D. The germline gives CDR1 SGHTA, CDR2 FQGNSA. This CDR3 comprises 11 residues. Between the trimmed V and J ends, which lost 11 bases and 3 bases, there was a span of 11 bases. DNA for the CDR3: TGTGCCCTACGGACGTACTACGAGCAGTACTTC. Protein: CALRTYYEQYF.

V is TRBV5-4 and J is TRBJ2-1, with no clear D. The germline gives CDR1 SGHNT, CDR2 YYREEE (reference sequence). Deletions cut 0 bases from V and 7 bases from J, with 5 bases between. The CDR3 covers 12 residues. For the CDR3, the DNA is TGTGCCAGCAGCTTGGGCCAAAATGAGCAGTTCTTC. It encodes CASSLGQNEQFF.

This clone was counted a single time. This chain uses TRBV2 with TRBJ2-7, with D perhaps TRBD1 or TRBD2 (6 bases each). The V end was cut by 4 bases, the J end by 4 bases, with 26 bases between. Germline V gene lookup returns CDR1 SNHLY and CDR2 FYNNEI. The CDR3 loop spans 18 amino acids. CDR3 bases: TGTGCCAGCAGTGGACAGGACCGAACGGGACTGGCCTCTTACGAGCAGTACTTC. It encodes CASSGQDRTGLASYEQYF.

The V and J genes are TRBV6-6 and TRBJ2-1; 9 nucleotides match TRBD1. Unmatched junction bases numbered 7, after V lost 2 bases and J lost 5 bases. The CDR3 extends over 16 amino acids. The V gene's germline CDR1 is MNHNY and CDR2 SVGAGI (reference sequence). CDR3 region: CASSYPGQGPDNEQFF. The CDR3 nucleotides read TGTGCCAGCAGTTACCCCGGACAGGGGCCTGACAATGAGCAGTTCTTC.

The genes are TRBV7-9 and TRBJ2-7; 12 bases fit TRBD2. CDR1 is SEHNR and CDR2 is FQNEAQ in the germline V gene (reference sequence). The CDR3 spans 15 residues. The V segment lost 5 bases and the J segment 3 bases; nucleotides outside the gene matches: 5. The CDR3 loop reads CASSIGLAGYYEQYF. The CDR3 DNA sequence: TGTGCCAGCAGCATCGGACTAGCGGGATACTACGAGCAGTACTTC. Drawing the rest from reference TRBV7-9 and TRBJ2-7, the complete variable domain is DTGVSQNPRHKITKRGQNVTFRCDPISEHNRLYWYRQTLGQGPEFLTYFQNEAQLEKSRLLSDRFSAERPKGSFSTLEIQRTEQGDSAMYLCASSIGLAGYYEQYFGPGTRLTVT.

J is TRBJ2-7 and V is TRBV14, with D possibly being TRBD2 (6 bases). Germline lookup yields CDR1 SGHDN and CDR2 FVKESK. The CDR3 extends over 16 amino acids. V dropped 4 bases and J dropped 4 bases, with 20 bases sitting between them. CDR3 amino acids: CASSPVMGEARYEQYF. The DNA of the CDR3 is TGTGCCAGCAGCCCGGTCATGGGGGAGGCACGTTACGAGCAGTACTTC.

The chain uses TRBV7-9 and TRBJ1-2; D not certain. The CDR3 length is 13 residues. V was cut by 5 bases and J by 8 bases, with 15 bases left in between. CDR1 is SEHNR and CDR2 is FQNEAQ in the germline V gene (reference sequence). For the CDR3, the DNA is TGTGCCAGCAGCGACTCCAGAAGGAGCGGCTACACCTTC. Its protein is CASSDSRRSGYTF.

CDR3 sequence (DNA): TGTGCCACCACTAAGGCCGGGATGGGCGAGCAGTACTTC. Its translation is CATTKAGMGEQYF. The V call is TRBV27, the J call TRBJ2-7, with TRBD2 as a possible D gene (5 bases). V lost 10 bases and J 6 bases, leaving 19 bases between the germline ends. The germline gives CDR1 MNHEY, CDR2 SMNVEV (reference sequence). The CDR3 covers 13 residues.

The chain employs TRBV7-8 and TRBJ1-1; tentatively, D is TRBD1 (5 bases). V lost 4 bases to trimming and J lost 8 bases, with 11 bases between them. Germline V gene data show CDR1 as SGHVS and CDR2 as FQNEAQ. The CDR3 covers 12 residues. Written as DNA, the CDR3 is TGTGCCAGCAGCTGGACCGGGACCGAAGCTTTCTTT. Residues: CASSWTGTEAFF.

About this clone: Other DNA sequences in this sample translate to the same CDR3. CDR3: CASRGGELFF. The DNA for the CDR3 is TGTGCCAGCAGGGGCGGGGAGCTGTTTTTT. V usage is TRBV2 and J usage is TRBJ2-2; no clear D. This CDR3 spans 10 amino acids. The germline V gene encodes CDR1 SNHLY and CDR2 FYNNEI. Trimming left V 6 bases short and J 7 bases short, with 3 bases between.